The T cell receptor (beta chain) under discussion was sequenced for a study of blood T cell repertoires in COVID-19. The overall study: The samples span acute and convalescent COVID-19 from the United States, Italy and Spain.

Cohort allocation depended upon clinical history that participants reported. The assay was immunoSEQ multiplex PCR, and TCRdb's table has in-frame clones only and misses some. The data contain roughly 170,000 clones, over 70% of them seen just once; the ten biggest clones take up 3.6%. This clone came up once. The CDR3 has 14 amino acids. Germline-derived CDR1 and CDR2 are SEHNR and FQNEAQ (reference sequence). Trimming left V 6 bases short and J 8 bases short, with 16 bases between. V and J are TRBV7-9 and TRBJ1-4; tentative D call: TRBD1 (6 bases). Sequenced material: PBMCs or T cells enriched from blood (not recorded which). The TCR originated in a woman in her forties or fifties in a cohort exposed to, infected with or recovered from COVID-19 (not recorded which). CDR3 sequence: CASSPRGGDEKLFF. The CDR3 nucleotides are TGTGCCAGCAGTCCGAGGGGGGGAGACGAAAAACTGTTTTTT.